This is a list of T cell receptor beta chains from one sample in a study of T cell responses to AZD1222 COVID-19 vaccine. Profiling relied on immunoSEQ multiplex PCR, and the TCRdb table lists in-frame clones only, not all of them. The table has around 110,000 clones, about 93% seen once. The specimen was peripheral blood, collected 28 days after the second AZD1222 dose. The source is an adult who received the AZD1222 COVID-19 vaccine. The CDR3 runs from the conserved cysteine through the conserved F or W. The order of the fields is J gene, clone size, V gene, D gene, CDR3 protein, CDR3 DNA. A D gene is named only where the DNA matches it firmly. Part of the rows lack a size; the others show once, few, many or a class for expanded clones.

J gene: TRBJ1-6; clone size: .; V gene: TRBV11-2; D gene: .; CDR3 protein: CASSATGDPNSPLHF; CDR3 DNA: TGTGCCAGCAGTGCTACCGGGGACCCTAATTCACCCCTCCACTTT
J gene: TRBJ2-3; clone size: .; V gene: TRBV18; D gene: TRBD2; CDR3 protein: CASSPLLAGGSTDTQYF; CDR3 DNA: TGTGCCAGCTCACCACTACTAGCGGGAGGCAGCACAGATACGCAGTATTTT
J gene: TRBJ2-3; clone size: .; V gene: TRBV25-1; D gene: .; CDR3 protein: CASLDSNTDTQYF; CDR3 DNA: TGTGCCAGCCTCGACTCAAACACAGATACGCAGTATTTT
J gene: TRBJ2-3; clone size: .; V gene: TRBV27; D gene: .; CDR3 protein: CASAYRGGPTDTQYF; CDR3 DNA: TGTGCCAGCGCTTATAGGGGGGGCCCGACAGATACGCAGTATTTT
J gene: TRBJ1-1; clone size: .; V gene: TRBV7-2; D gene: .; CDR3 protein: CASSFTVNTEAFF; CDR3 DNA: TGTGCCAGCAGCTTTACAGTGAACACTGAAGCTTTCTTT
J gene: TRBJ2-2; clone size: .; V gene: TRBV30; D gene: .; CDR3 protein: CAWSWRGSGTGELFF; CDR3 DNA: TGTGCCTGGAGCTGGCGGGGATCTGGCACCGGGGAGCTGTTTTTT
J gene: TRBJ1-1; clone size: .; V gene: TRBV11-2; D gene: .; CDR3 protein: CASSLRRGTEAFF; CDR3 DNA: TGTGCCAGCAGCTTACGGAGGGGGACTGAAGCTTTCTTT
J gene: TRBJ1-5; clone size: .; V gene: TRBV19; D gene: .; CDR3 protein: CASSITGNQPQHF; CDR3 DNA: TGTGCCAGTAGTATAACAGGGAATCAGCCCCAGCATTTT
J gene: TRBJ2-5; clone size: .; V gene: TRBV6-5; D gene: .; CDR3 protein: CASSYSNSPSQYF; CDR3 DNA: TGTGCCAGCAGTTACTCGAACAGTCCGTCCCAGTACTTC
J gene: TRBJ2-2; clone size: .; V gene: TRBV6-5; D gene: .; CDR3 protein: CASSYSLSPDRELFF; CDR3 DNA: TGTGCCAGCAGTTACTCCCTTAGTCCTGACAGGGAGCTGTTTTTT
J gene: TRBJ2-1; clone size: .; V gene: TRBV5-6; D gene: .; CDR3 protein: CASSLGRVGQFF; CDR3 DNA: TGTGCCAGCAGCTTGGGAAGGGTCGGACAGTTCTTC
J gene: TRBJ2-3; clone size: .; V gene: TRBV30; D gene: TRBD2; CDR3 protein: CAWSVASGSTDTQYF; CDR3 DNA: TGTGCCTGGAGTGTAGCCAGCGGGAGTACAGATACGCAGTATTTT
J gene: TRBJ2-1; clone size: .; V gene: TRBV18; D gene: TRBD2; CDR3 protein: CASSPGLAGQNNEQFF; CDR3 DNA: TGTGCCAGCTCTCCCGGACTAGCGGGACAAAACAATGAGCAGTTCTTC
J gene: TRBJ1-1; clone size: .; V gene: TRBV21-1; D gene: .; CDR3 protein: CASSGPGGTEAFF; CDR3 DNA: TGTGCCAGCAGCGGTCCGGGGGGCACTGAAGCTTTCTTT
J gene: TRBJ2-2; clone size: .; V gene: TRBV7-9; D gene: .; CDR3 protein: CASSPRRAGENTGELFF; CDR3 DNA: TGTGCCAGCAGCCCCAGACGGGCAGGGGAGAACACCGGGGAGCTGTTTTTT
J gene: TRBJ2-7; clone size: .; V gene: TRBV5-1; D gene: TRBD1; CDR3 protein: CASSVNRGGGYEQYF; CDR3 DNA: TGCGCCAGCAGCGTGAACAGGGGTGGGGGTTACGAGCAGTACTTC
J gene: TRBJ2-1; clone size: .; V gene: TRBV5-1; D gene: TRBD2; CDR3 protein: CASSSNSGSPNNEQFF; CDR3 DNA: TGCGCCAGCAGCTCGAATAGCGGGAGCCCAAACAATGAGCAGTTCTTC
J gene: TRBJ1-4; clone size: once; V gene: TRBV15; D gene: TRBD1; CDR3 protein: CATVPGGSTNEKLFF; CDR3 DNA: TGTGCCACAGTGCCAGGGGGATCAACTAATGAAAAACTGTTTTTT
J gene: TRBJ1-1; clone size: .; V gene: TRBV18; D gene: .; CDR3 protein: CASSPPRGANTEAFF; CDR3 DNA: TGTGCCAGCTCACCCCCCCGTGGGGCGAACACTGAAGCTTTCTTT
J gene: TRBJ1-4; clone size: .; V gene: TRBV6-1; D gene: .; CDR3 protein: CASSEGRTASGTNEKLFF; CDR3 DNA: TGTGCCAGCAGTGAAGGAAGGACAGCCTCGGGAACTAATGAAAAACTGTTTTTT
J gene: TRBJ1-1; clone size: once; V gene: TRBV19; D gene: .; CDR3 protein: CASMPRGFPRAFF; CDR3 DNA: TGTGCCAGTATGCCCCGCGGGTTTCCTCGAGCTTTCTTT
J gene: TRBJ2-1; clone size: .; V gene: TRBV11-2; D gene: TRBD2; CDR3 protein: CASSLPSGRNEQFF; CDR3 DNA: TGTGCCAGCAGCTTACCTAGCGGGAGGAATGAGCAGTTCTTC
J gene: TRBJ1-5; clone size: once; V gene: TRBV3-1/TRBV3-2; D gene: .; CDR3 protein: CASSQGNQPQHF; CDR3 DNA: TGTGCCAGCAGCCAAGGTAATCAGCCCCAGCATTTT
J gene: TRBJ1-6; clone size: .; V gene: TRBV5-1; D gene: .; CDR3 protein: CASSPGPPDSPLHF; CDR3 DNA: TGCGCCAGCAGCCCCGGGCCCCCCGATTCACCCCTCCACTTT
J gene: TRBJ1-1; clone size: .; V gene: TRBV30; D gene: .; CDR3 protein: CAWSSTVNTEAFF; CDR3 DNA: TGTGCCTGGAGTAGCACAGTTAACACTGAAGCTTTCTTT
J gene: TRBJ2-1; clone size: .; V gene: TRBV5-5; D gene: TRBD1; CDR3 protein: CASERTGVTYNEQFF; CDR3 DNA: TGTGCCAGCGAGAGGACAGGCGTCACCTACAATGAGCAGTTCTTC
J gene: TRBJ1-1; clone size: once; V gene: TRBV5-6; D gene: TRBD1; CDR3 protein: CASSFMTGGWITEAFF; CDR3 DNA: TGTGCCAGCAGCTTTATGACAGGGGGCTGGATCACTGAAGCTTTCTTT